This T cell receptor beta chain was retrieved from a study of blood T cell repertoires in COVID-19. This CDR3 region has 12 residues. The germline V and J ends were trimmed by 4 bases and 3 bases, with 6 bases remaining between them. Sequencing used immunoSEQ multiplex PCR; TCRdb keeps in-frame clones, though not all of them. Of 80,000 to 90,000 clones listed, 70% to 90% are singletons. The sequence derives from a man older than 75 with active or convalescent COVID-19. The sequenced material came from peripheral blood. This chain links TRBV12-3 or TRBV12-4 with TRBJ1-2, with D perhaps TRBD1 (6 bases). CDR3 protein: CASSYRDYGYTF. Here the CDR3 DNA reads TGTGCCAGCAGTTACAGGGACTATGGCTACACCTTC.